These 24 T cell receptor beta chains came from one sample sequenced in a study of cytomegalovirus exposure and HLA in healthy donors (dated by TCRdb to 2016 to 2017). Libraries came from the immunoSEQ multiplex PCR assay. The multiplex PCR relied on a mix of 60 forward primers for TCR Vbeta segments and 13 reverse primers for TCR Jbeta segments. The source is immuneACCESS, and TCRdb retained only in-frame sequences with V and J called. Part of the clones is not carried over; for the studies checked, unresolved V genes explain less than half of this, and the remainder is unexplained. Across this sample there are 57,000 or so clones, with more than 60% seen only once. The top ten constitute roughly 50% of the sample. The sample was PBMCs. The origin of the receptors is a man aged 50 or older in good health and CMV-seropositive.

In DNA form, the CDR3 reads TGTGCCAGCAGCTTGGCTCGGGGTACCTACGAGCAGTACTTC. Residues: CASSLARGTYEQYF. This chain joins TRBV5-5 and TRBJ2-7; maybe TRBD2 (5 bases). The CDR3 extends over 14 amino acids. Germline V gene sequence: CDR1 SGHKS, CDR2 YYEKEE (reference sequence). V was clipped by 0 bases and J by 2 bases, with 9 bases between them.

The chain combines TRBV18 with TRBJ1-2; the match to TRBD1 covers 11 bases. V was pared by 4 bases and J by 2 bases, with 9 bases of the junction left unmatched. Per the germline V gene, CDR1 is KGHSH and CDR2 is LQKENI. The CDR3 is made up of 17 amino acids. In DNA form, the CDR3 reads TGTGCCAGCTCACAAGTCCCGGGACAGGGGGGAAACTATGGCTACACCTTC. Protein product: CASSQVPGQGGNYGYTF.

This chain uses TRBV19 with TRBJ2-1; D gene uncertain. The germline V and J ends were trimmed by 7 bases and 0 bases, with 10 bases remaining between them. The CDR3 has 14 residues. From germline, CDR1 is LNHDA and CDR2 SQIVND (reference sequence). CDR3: CASTHSSSYNEQFF. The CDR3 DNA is TGTGCCAGTACCCACAGTAGCTCCTACAATGAGCAGTTCTTC.

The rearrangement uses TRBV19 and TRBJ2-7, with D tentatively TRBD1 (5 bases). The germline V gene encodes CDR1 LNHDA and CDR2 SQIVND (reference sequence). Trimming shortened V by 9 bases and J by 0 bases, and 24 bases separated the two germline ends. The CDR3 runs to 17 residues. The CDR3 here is CASQGAEGSQSSYEQYF. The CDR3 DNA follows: TGTGCCAGCCAGGGTGCGGAAGGATCCCAGAGCTCCTACGAGCAGTACTTC.

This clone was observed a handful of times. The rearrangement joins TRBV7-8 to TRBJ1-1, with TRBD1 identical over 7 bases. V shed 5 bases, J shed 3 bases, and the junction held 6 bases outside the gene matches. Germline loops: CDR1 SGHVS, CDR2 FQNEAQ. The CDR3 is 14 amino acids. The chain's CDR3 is CASSRDREDTEAFF. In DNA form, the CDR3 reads TGTGCCAGCAGCAGAGACAGGGAGGACACTGAAGCTTTCTTT.

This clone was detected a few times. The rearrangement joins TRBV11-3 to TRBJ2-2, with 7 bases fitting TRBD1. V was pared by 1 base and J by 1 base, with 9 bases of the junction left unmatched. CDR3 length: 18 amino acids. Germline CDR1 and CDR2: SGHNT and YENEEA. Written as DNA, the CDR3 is TGTGCCAGCAGCTTAGTGCCCCGACAGGGATTGAACACCGGGGAGCTGTTTTTT. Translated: CASSLVPRQGLNTGELFF.

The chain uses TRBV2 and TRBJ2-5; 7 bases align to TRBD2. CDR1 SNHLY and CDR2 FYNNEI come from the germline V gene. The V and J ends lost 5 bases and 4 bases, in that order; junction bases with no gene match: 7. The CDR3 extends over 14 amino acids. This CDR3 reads CASSPGTTTETQYF. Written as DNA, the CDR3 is TGTGCCAGCAGTCCAGGGACTACCACAGAGACCCAGTACTTC.

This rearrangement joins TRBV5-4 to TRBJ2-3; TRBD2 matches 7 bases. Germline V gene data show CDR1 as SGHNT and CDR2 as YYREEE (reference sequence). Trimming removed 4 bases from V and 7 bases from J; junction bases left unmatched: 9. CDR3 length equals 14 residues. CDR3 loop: CASSPRGGPNTQYF. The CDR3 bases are TGTGCCAGCAGCCCCCGCGGGGGACCCAATACGCAGTATTTT. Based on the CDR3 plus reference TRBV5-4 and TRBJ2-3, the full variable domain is ETGVTQSPTHLIKTRGQQVTLRCSSQSGHNTVSWYQQALGQGPQFIFQYYREEENGRGNFPPRFSGLQFPNYSSELNVNALELDDSALYLCASSPRGGPNTQYFGPGTRLTVL.

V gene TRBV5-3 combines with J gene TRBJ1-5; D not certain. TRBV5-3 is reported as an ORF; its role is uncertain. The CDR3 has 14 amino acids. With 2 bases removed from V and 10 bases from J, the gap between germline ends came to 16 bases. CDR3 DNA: TGTGCCAGAAGCTTCGGGAGCGGAGGAAATCCCCAGCATTTT. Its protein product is CARSFGSGGNPQHF.

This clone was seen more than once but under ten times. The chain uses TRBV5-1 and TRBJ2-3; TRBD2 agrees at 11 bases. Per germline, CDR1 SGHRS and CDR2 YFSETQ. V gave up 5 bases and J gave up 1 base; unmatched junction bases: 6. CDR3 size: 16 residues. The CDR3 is CASRSGTSGRTDTQYF. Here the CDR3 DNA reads TGCGCCAGCAGATCCGGGACTAGCGGCCGCACAGATACGCAGTATTTT.

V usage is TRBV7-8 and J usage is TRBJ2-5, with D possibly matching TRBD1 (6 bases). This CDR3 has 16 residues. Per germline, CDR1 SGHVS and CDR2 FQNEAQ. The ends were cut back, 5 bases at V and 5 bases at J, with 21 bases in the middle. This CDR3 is CASSPSAQNRVETQYF. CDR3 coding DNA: TGTGCCAGCAGCCCATCGGCCCAAAACAGGGTGGAGACCCAGTACTTC.

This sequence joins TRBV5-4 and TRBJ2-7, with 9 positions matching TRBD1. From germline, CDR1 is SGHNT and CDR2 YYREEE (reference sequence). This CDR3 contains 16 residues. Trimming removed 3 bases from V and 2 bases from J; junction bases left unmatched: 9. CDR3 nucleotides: TGTGCCAGCAGCTCACACGGGGGACAGGGCACCTACGAGCAGTACTTC. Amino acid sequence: CASSSHGGQGTYEQYF.

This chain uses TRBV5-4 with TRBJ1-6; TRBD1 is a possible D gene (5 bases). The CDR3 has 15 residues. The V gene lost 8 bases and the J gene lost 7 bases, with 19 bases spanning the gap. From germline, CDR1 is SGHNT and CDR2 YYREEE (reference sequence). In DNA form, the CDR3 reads TGTGCCAGTTCCCTTTTCGGCAGGGAAAATTCACCCCTCCACTTT. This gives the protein CASSLFGRENSPLHF.

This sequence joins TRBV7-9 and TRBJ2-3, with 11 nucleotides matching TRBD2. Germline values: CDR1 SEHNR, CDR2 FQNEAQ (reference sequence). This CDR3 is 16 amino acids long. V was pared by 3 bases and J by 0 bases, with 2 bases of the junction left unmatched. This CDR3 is CASSLGLAESTDTQYF. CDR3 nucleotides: TGTGCCAGCAGCTTGGGACTAGCGGAGAGCACAGATACGCAGTATTTT.

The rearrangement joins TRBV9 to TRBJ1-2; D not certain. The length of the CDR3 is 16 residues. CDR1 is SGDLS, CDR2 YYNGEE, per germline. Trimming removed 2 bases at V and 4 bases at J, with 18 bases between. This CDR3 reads CASSVDEGKYVYGYTF. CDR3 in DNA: TGTGCCAGCAGCGTGGATGAGGGAAAGTATGTCTATGGCTACACCTTC.

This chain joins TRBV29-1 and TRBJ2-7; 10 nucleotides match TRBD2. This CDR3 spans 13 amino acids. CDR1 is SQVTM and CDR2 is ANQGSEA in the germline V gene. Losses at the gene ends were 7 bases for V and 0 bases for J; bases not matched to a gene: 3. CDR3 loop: CSGSGGYSYEQYF. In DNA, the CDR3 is TGCAGCGGTAGCGGGGGGTACTCCTACGAGCAGTACTTC.

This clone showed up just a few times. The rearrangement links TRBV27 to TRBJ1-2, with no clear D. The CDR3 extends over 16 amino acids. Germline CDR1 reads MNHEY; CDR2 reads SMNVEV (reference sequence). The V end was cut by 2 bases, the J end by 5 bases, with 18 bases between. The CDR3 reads CASSLNPSPLLYGYTF. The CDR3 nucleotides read TGTGCCAGCAGTTTAAATCCCAGCCCGTTACTATATGGCTACACCTTC.

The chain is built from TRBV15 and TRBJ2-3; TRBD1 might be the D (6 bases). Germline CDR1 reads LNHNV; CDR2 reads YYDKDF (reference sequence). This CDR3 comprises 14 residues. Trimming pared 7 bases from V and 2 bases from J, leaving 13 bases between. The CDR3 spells CATNTGQFTDTQYF. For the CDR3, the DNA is TGTGCCACCAATACAGGGCAATTCACAGATACGCAGTATTTT. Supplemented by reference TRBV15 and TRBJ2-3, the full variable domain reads DAMVIQNPRYQVTQFGKPVTLSCSQTLNHNVMYWYQQKSSQAPKLLFHYYDKDFNNEADTPDNFQSRRPNTSFCFLDIRSPGLGDTAMYLCATNTGQFTDTQYFGPGTRLTVL.

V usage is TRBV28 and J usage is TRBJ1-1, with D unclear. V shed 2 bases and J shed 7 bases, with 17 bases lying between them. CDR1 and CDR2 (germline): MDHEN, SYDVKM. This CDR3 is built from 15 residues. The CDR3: CASSLAQAGRYEAFF. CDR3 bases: TGTGCCAGCAGTTTAGCCCAGGCTGGCCGTTATGAAGCTTTCTTT.

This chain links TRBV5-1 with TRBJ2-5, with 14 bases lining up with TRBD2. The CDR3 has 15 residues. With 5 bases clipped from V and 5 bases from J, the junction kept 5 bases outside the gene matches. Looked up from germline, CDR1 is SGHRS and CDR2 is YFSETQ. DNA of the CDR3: TGCGCCAGCAGGACTAGCGGGGGGGCCTTCGAGACCCAGTACTTC. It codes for CASRTSGGAFETQYF.

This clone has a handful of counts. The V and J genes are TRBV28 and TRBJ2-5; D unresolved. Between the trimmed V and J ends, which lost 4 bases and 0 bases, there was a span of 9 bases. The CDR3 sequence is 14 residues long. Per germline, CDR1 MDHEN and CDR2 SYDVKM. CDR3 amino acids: CASSSLEYQETQYF. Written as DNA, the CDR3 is TGTGCCAGCAGTTCCCTAGAGTACCAAGAGACCCAGTACTTC.

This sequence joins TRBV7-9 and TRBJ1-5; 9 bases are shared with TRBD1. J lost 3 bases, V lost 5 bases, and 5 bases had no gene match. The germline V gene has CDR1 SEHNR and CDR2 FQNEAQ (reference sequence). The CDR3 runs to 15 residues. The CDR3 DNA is TGTGCCAGCAGCCCGGGGACAGGGAACAATCAGCCCCAGCATTTT. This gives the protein CASSPGTGNNQPQHF.

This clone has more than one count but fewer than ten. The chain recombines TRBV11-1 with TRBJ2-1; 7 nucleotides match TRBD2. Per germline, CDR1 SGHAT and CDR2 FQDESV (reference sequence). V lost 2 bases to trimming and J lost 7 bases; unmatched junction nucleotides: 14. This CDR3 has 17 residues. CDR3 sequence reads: CASSLSHLAGIANEQFF. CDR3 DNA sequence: TGTGCCAGCAGCTTATCCCACTTAGCGGGCATAGCGAATGAGCAGTTCTTC.

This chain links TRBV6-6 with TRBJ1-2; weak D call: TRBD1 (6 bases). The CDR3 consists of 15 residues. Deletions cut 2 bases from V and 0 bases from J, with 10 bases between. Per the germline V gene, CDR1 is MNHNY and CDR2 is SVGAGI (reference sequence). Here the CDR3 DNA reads TGTGCCAGCAGTTACCTACAGGGAGCTAACTATGGCTACACCTTC. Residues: CASSYLQGANYGYTF.